A selection of T cell receptor beta chains follows, all from one sample in a study of cytomegalovirus exposure and HLA in healthy donors. Sequencing was performed with immunoSEQ multiplex PCR; in TCRdb, only in-frame clones are kept and a portion is missing. The repertoire holds roughly 200,000 clones, with 75% to 90% as singletons. The specimen sequenced was PBMCs. The receptors stem from a boy aged 2 to 10 in good health and CMV-seronegative. Both conserved end residues are part of each CDR3. The D gene is left open where the match is weak. Some rows mark clone size as missing; the rest say once, few, many or name a class of expanded clone.

>TRBV6-1|.|TRBJ1-6|.
CASRAGESPLHF
TGTGCCAGCAGGGCAGGGGAATCACCCCTCCACTTT
>TRBV6-6|.|TRBJ2-7|.
CASSYSAQGGSYEQYF
TGTGCCAGCAGTTACTCGGCCCAGGGTGGGTCCTACGAGCAGTACTTC
>TRBV7-9|.|TRBJ2-7|.
CASSLVQVPYEQYF
TGTGCCAGCAGCTTAGTCCAGGTTCCCTACGAGCAGTACTTC
>TRBV27|.|TRBJ2-7|.
CASSSLYEQYF
TGTGCCAGCAGTTCTCTCTACGAGCAGTACTTC
>TRBV19|.|TRBJ1-2|.
CASREVAGYGYTF
TGTGCCAGTCGGGAGGTGGCAGGCTATGGCTACACCTTC
>TRBV11-2|.|TRBJ1-2|TRBD1
CASSLDGGTGLYGYTF
TGTGCCAGCAGCTTAGATGGGGGGACAGGTCTTTATGGCTACACCTTC
>TRBV6-1|.|TRBJ2-1|TRBD2
CASYATSSHNEQFF
TGTGCCAGCTACGCGACTAGCTCCCACAATGAGCAGTTCTTC
>TRBV6-5|.|TRBJ2-2|.
CASLRGGELFF
TGTGCCAGCCTACGGGGCGGGGAGCTGTTTTTT
>TRBV7-8|.|TRBJ1-1|.
CASSLGASSNTEAFF
TGTGCCAGCAGCTTAGGTGCCAGTTCGAACACTGAAGCTTTCTTT
>TRBV6-5|.|TRBJ2-5|.
CASRAGIQETQYF
TGTGCCAGCAGGGCGGGGATCCAAGAGACCCAGTACTTC
>TRBV2|.|TRBJ2-3|.
CASSELDTDTQYF
TGTGCCAGCAGTGAGTTAGACACAGATACGCAGTATTTT
>TRBV6-1|.|TRBJ2-1|.
CASRYPTEQFF
TGTGCCAGCAGGTACCCTACTGAGCAGTTCTTC
>TRBV4-1|.|TRBJ1-1|.
CASSQVFPRGAGTEAFF
TGCGCCAGCAGCCAAGTGTTCCCCAGGGGCGCGGGCACTGAAGCTTTCTTT
>TRBV18|.|TRBJ2-1|.
CASSPPSNEQFF
TGTGCCAGCTCACCACCCAGCAATGAGCAGTTCTTC
>TRBV15|once|TRBJ2-7|TRBD2
CATSREISTGLAERSYEQYF
TGTGCCACCAGCAGAGAGATATCGACGGGACTAGCGGAGAGGAGCTACGAGCAGTACTTC
>TRBV5-1|.|TRBJ2-5|TRBD2
CASSPRLAGAGETQYF
TGCGCCAGCAGCCCAAGACTAGCGGGGGCAGGAGAGACCCAGTACTTC
>TRBV5-1|.|TRBJ2-6|TRBD1
CASSFSGTAINGANVLTF
TGCGCCAGCAGCTTTAGTGGGACAGCCATTAATGGGGCCAACGTCCTGACTTTC
>TRBV6-1|.|TRBJ2-7|.
CASSTTGFAYEQYF
TGTGCCAGCAGTACGACAGGTTTTGCCTACGAGCAGTACTTC
>TRBV28|.|TRBJ2-3|TRBD2
CASSFLLAGVSDTQYF
TGTGCCAGCAGTTTCCTCCTAGCGGGAGTGTCAGATACGCAGTATTTT
>TRBV9|.|TRBJ2-7|.
CASSVYAGLRNEQYF
TGTGCCAGCAGCGTTTACGCAGGGCTCAGGAACGAGCAGTACTTC
>TRBV7-2|once|TRBJ1-5|.
CASSLQANQPQHF
TGTGCCAGCAGTTTGCAGGCGAATCAGCCCCAGCATTTT
>TRBV5-6|.|TRBJ1-5|TRBD1
CASSLDRGGSNQPQHF
TGTGCCAGCAGCTTGGACAGGGGGGGTAGCAATCAGCCCCAGCATTTT
>TRBV27|.|TRBJ2-2|.
CASSLRGTGELFF
TGTGCCAGCAGTTTAAGAGGGACCGGGGAGCTGTTTTTT
>TRBV18|.|TRBJ2-3|TRBD1
CASSFRQGPSTDTQYF
TGTGCCAGCTCATTCCGACAGGGCCCTAGCACAGATACGCAGTATTTT
>TRBV2|once|TRBJ2-1|TRBD2
CASRARSGGEDEQFF
TGTGCCAGCAGAGCGCGTAGCGGGGGGGAGGATGAGCAGTTCTTC
>TRBV6-5|.|TRBJ2-3|.
CASSYSVPQSTDTQYF
TGTGCCAGCAGTTACTCGGTTCCGCAGAGCACAGATACGCAGTATTTT
>TRBV2|few|TRBJ2-7|.
CASSQQGTYEQYF
TGTGCCAGCAGTCAGCAGGGGACCTACGAGCAGTACTTC
>TRBV7-9|.|TRBJ2-2|.
CASTHEAGELFF
TGTGCCAGCACCCACGAGGCCGGGGAGCTGTTTTTT
>TRBV27|.|TRBJ1-5|.
CASGYSINQPQHF
TGTGCCAGCGGATACAGTATCAATCAGCCCCAGCATTTT
>TRBV25-1|.|TRBJ2-5|TRBD2
CASRKAGGIGETQYF
TGTGCCAGCAGAAAAGCGGGAGGTATTGGAGAGACCCAGTACTTC
>TRBV7-9|.|TRBJ2-7|.
CSSSFWAQDSYEQYF
TGTTCCAGCAGCTTCTGGGCACAGGACTCCTACGAGCAGTACTTC
>TRBV10-3|.|TRBJ2-7|TRBD1
CAISGRGHRGAPYEQYF
TGTGCCATCAGTGGGAGGGGGCACAGGGGGGCCCCCTACGAGCAGTACTTC
>TRBV7-8|.|TRBJ1-1|.
CASSLDTGIPEAFF
TGTGCCAGCAGCTTAGACACAGGTATCCCTGAAGCTTTCTTT
>TRBV28|.|TRBJ2-7|.
CASSLYYRVGDEQYF
TGTGCCAGCAGTCTTTATTACAGGGTGGGCGACGAGCAGTACTTC
>TRBV29-1|.|TRBJ2-2|TRBD1
CSVFGTGNTGELFF
TGCAGCGTATTCGGGACAGGGAACACCGGGGAGCTGTTTTTT
>TRBV5-4|.|TRBJ2-3|TRBD2
CASSGTSGRSRTDTQYF
TGTGCCAGCAGCGGGACTAGCGGGAGGTCTCGCACAGATACGCAGTATTTT
>TRBV7-3|.|TRBJ2-3|.
CASSAVGITDTQYF
TGTGCCAGCAGCGCGGTGGGTATCACAGATACGCAGTATTTT
>TRBV30|few|TRBJ1-4|.
CAFGGKGEKLFF
TGTGCCTTTGGGGGGAAGGGTGAAAAACTGTTTTTT
>TRBV18|.|TRBJ2-5|TRBD2
CASSPGLAGAGETQYF
TGTGCCAGCTCACCAGGCCTAGCGGGAGCTGGGGAGACCCAGTACTTC
>TRBV2|.|TRBJ1-1|.
CASAGVLGNTEAFF
TGTGCCAGCGCCGGGGTCCTAGGGAACACTGAAGCTTTCTTT
>TRBV5-1|few|TRBJ1-4|TRBD1
CASSFGQEGEKLFF
TGCGCCAGCAGCTTCGGACAGGAGGGAGAAAAACTGTTTTTT
>TRBV4-1|once|TRBJ2-1|TRBD2
CASSQDRGLGLAGGNEQFF
TGCGCCAGCAGCCAAGATCGCGGGTTGGGACTAGCGGGAGGGAATGAGCAGTTCTTC
>TRBV15|.|TRBJ1-2|.
CATSRDGPYGYTF
TGTGCCACCAGCAGAGATGGGCCATATGGCTACACCTTC
>TRBV4-2|.|TRBJ2-1|.
CASSQWGDSFKNEQFF
TGTGCCAGCAGCCAATGGGGGGACAGTTTTAAGAATGAGCAGTTCTTC
>TRBV5-1|.|TRBJ1-1|.
CASSLDLEAFF
TGCGCCAGCAGCTTGGACCTAGAGGCTTTCTTT
>TRBV7-9|.|TRBJ2-2|TRBD1
CAGATGLLANTGELFF
TGTGCCGGAGCGACAGGGTTACTCGCGAACACCGGGGAGCTGTTTTTT
>TRBV28|.|TRBJ2-2|.
CASSFLAESTGELFF
TGTGCCAGCAGTTTCCTGGCGGAGAGTACCGGGGAGCTGTTTTTT
>TRBV10-1|.|TRBJ2-2|.
CASSPSPDTTNTGELFF
TGCGCCAGCAGCCCTTCTCCAGATACAACGAACACCGGGGAGCTGTTTTTT
>TRBV5-1|once|TRBJ2-3|TRBD2
CASSKTGGGERTDTQYF
TGCGCCAGCAGCAAAACTGGCGGGGGAGAACGGACAGATACGCAGTATTTT
>TRBV6-5|.|TRBJ2-7|.
CASSYGHEAYEQYF
TGTGCCAGCAGTTATGGCCATGAAGCCTACGAGCAGTACTTC
>TRBV5-1|.|TRBJ2-1|.
CASSLARSHEQFF
TGCGCCAGCAGCTTGGCCCGGTCCCATGAGCAGTTCTTC
>TRBV5-1|.|TRBJ1-1|TRBD1
CASSLAGTVNTEAFF
TGCGCCAGCAGCTTGGCCGGGACAGTAAACACTGAAGCTTTCTTT
>TRBV27|.|TRBJ2-3|.
CASTGDIWGTDTQYF
TGTGCCAGCACTGGGGACATATGGGGCACAGATACGCAGTATTTT